This TCR beta chain was observed in a study of regulatory T cells in long-lasting Graves disease. Study-wide results and caveats: Reduced TCR diversity was observed in persistent Graves' patients versus newly diagnosed patients.

Time point denoted: newly diagnosed GD, antithyroid drugs for less than 3 months. Scientists built the TCR library using RNA that was extracted from PBMCs. Note on this clonotype: Its antigen is as yet unknown.

Both iRepertoire HTBI primers and Arm-PCR of CDR3 regions were used to build the TCR beta libraries. TCRdb redid the calling of the multiplex PCR reads with MiXCR, one entry per CDR3 protein. The sample has 380,000 or so distinct CDR3 sequences, roughly 15% seen once. This sample also belongs to another study, concerning T cells in Graves' hyperthyroidism and ophthalmopathy. That study adds: Exclusion of a patient resulted from uncontrolled infection, other autoimmune disease, pregnancy or lactation. HTBI primers were employed in a first-round RT-PCR of the TCR CDR3. Researchers report that a 13 V-J model separated ophthalmopathy from stable hyperthyroidism.

The input for sequencing was peripheral blood mononuclear cells (PBMCs), taken at new diagnosis, from a patient treated with antithyroid drugs. This TCR came from a young woman with Graves disease.

DNA for the CDR3: TGTGCCAGCAGTTTACGACAGGGATTCGGAAACACCATATATTTT. Protein product: CASSLRQGFGNTIYF. The V gene is TRBV12-3 or TRBV12-4, the J gene TRBJ1-3, with TRBD1 matching over 7 bases. This CDR3 is 15 amino acids long. Trimming cost V 2 bases and J 4 bases; bases outside gene matches: 5.